This TCR beta chain was profiled in a study of human T cells and chemical hapten exposure. Study-level results: There was no change with DPC sensitization in TCRs above 1 in 1000 frequency.

The time point was: patch test 3, about 24 weeks after DPC sensitization. Treatment meaning: therapeutic diphenylcyclopropenone sensitization with weekly scalp DPC. In regard to this clonotype: Antigen specificity is unknown.

TCRdb independently ran MiXCR on the RACE reads; one entry per CDR3 protein. The table has about 84,000 distinct CDR3 sequences, approximately 11% seen once; the top ten hold around 3.6%. CDR1 is DFQATT, CDR2 SNEGSKA, per germline (reference sequence). CDR3 length: 15 residues. V lost 1 base to trimming and J lost 6 bases; unmatched junction nucleotides: 7. The sequenced sample was whole blood, obtained in connection with sensitization to the hapten diphenylcyclopropenone (DPC). The chain carries TRBV20-1 and TRBJ2-1; TRBD2 matches 9 bases. This TCR was recovered from a woman aged 45-60 years with alopecia areata. Some clones in this sample may be carry-over from other donors' samples. CDR3 loop: CSARGVGGRANEQFF. CDR3 sequence (DNA): TGCAGTGCTAGAGGTGTGGGCGGGAGGGCCAATGAGCAGTTCTTC.